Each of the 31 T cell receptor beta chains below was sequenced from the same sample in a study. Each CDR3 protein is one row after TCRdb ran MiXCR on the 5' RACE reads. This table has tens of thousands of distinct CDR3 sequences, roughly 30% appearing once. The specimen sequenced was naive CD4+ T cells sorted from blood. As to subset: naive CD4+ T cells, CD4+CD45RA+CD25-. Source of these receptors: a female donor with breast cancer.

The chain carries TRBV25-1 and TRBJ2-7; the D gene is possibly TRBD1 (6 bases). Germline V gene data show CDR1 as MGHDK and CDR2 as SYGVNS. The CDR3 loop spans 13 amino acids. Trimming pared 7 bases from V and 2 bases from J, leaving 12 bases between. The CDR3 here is CASTRTETYEQYF. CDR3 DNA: TGTGCCAGCACACGGACAGAGACCTACGAGCAGTACTTC.

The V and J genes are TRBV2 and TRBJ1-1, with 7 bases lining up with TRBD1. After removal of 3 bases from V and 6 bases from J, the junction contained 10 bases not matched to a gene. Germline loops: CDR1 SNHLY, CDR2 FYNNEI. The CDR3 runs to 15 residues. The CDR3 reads CASSDRGRGTPEAFF. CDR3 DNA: TGTGCCAGCAGTGATAGGGGGCGAGGTACCCCTGAAGCTTTCTTT.

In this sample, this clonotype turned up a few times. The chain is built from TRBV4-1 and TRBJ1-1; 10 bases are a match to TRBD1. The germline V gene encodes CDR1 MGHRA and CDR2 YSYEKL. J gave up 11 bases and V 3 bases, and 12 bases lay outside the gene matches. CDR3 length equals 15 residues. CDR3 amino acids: CASSHPGQGTSWAFF. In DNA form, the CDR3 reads TGCGCCAGCAGCCATCCGGGACAGGGGACTAGTTGGGCTTTCTTT.

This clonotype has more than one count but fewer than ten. CDR3 coding DNA: TGTGCCAGCAGTTTAAATCCAGCGGGAGGACCCGATGAGCAGTTCTTC. Its protein product is CASSLNPAGGPDEQFF. The chain has TRBV27 and TRBJ2-1; 9 bases map to TRBD2. The CDR3 has 16 residues. V dropped 2 bases and J dropped 8; count of bases not matched to a gene: 10. The germline gives CDR1 MNHEY, CDR2 SMNVEV (reference sequence).

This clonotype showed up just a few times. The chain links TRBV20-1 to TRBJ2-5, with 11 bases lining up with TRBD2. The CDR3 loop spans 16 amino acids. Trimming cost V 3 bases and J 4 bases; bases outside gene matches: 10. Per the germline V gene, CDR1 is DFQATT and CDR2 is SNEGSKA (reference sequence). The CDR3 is CSARAQTGTSGETQYF. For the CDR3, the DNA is TGCAGTGCTAGGGCCCAAACCGGGACTAGCGGAGAGACCCAGTACTTC.

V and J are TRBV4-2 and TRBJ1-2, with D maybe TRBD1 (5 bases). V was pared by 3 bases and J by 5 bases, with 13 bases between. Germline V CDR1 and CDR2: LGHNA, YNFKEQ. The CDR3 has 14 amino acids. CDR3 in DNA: TGTGCCAGCAGCCAGTGGGGCAGCTCATATGGCTACACCTTC. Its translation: CASSQWGSSYGYTF.

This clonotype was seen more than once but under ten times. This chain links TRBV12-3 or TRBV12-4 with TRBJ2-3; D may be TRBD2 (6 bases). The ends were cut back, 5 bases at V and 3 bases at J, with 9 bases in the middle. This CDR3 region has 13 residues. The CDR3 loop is CASSIAGTDTQYF. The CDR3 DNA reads TGTGCCAGCAGTATCGCGGGGACAGATACGCAGTATTTT.

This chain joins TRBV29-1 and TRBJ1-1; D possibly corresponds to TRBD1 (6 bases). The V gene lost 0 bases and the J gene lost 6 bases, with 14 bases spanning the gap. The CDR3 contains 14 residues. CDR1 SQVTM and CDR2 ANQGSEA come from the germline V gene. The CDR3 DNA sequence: TGCAGCGTTGAAGACGAGGGGGGGGTCGCTGAAGCTTTCTTT. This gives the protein CSVEDEGGVAEAFF. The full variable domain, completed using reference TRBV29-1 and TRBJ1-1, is SAVISQKPSRDICQRGTSLTIQCQVDSQVTMMFWYRQQPGQSLTLIATANQGSEATYESGFVIDKFPISRPNLTFSTLTVSNMSPEDSSIYLCSVEDEGGVAEAFFGQGTRLTVV.

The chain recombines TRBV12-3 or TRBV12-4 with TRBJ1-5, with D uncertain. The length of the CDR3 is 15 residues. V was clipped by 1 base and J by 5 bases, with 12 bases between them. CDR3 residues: CASSLEGVNDQPQHF. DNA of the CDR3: TGTGCCAGCAGTTTAGAGGGCGTTAACGATCAGCCCCAGCATTTT.

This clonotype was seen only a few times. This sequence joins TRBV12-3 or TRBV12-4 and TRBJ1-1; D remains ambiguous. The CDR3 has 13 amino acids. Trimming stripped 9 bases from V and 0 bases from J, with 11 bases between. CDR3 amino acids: CARTIAMNTEAFF. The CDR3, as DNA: TGTGCCAGGACGATCGCCATGAACACTGAAGCTTTCTTT.

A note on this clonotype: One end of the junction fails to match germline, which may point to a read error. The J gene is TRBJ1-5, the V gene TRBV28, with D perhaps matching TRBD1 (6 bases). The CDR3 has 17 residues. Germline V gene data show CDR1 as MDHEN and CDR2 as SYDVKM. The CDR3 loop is CASSPHPGHDSNQPQHF. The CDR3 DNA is TGTGCCAGCAGTCCTCATCCGGGACACGATAGCAATCAACCCCAGCATTTT.

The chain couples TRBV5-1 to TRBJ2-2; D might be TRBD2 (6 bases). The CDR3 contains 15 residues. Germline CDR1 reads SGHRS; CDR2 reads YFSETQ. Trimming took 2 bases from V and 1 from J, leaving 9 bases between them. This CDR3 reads CASSFGGQNTGELFF. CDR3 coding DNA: TGCGCCAGCAGCTTCGGGGGTCAGAACACCGGGGAGCTGTTTTTT.

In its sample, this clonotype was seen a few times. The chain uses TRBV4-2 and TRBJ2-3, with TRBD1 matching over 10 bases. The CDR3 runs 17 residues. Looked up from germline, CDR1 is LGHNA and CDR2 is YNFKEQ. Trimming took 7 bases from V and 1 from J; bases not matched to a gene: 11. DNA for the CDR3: TGTGCCAGCACCCCAATTGACAGGGGGCAGGGCACAGATACGCAGTATTTT. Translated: CASTPIDRGQGTDTQYF.

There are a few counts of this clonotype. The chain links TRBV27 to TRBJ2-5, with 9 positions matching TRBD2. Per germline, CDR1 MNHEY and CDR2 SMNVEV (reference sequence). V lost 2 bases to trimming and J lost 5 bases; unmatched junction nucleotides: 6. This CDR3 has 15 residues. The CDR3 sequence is CASSLLAGRGETQYF. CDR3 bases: TGTGCCAGCAGTTTACTAGCGGGACGTGGGGAGACCCAGTACTTC.

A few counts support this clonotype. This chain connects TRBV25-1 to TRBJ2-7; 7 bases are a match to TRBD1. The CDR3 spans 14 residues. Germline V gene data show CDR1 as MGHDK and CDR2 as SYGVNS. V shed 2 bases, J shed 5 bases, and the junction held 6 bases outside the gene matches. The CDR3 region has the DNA TGTGCCAGCAGTGAAAGACAGGGCCGCGACGAGCAGTACTTC. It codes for CASSERQGRDEQYF.

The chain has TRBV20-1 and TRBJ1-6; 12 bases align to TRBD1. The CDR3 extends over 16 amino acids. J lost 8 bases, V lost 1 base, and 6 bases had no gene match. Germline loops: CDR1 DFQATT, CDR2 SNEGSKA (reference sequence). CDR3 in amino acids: CSARGDRGRQDSPLHF. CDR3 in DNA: TGCAGTGCTAGAGGGGACAGGGGGCGCCAGGATTCACCCCTCCACTTT.

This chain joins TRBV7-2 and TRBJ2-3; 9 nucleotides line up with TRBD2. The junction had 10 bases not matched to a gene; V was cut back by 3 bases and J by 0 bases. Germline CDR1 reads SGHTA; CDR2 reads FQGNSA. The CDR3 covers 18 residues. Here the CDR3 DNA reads TGTGCCAGCAGCTTCGGTAGCGGGGGAGGCTATAGCACAGATACGCAGTATTTT. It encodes CASSFGSGGGYSTDTQYF.

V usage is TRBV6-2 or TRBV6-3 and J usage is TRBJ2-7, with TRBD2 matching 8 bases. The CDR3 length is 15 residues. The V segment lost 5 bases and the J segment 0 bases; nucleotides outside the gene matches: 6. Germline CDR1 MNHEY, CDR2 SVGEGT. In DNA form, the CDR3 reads TGTGCCAGCAGTAATAGCGGGATAGGCTCCTACGAGCAGTACTTC. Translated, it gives CASSNSGIGSYEQYF.

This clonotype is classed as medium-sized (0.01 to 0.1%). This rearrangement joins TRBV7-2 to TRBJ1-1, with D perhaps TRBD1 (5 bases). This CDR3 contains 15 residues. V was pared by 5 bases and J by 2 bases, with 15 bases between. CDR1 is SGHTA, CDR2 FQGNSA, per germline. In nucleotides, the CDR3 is TGTGCCAGCAGCCCGGCTCTTGACAGAAACACTGAAGCTTTCTTT. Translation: CASSPALDRNTEAFF.

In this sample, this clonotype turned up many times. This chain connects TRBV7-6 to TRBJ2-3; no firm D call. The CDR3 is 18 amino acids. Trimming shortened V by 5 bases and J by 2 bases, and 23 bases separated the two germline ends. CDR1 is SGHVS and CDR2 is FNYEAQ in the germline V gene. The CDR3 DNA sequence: TGTGCCAGCAGCCCAGTTCGGATGAGAGGCAGCGACACAGATACGCAGTATTTT. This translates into CASSPVRMRGSDTDTQYF. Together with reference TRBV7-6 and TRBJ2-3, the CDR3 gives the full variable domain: GAGVSQSPRYKVTKRGQDVALRCDPISGHVSLYWYRQALGQGPEFLTYFNYEAQQDKSGLPNDRFSAERPEGSISTLTIQRTEQRDSAMYRCASSPVRMRGSDTDTQYFGPGTRLTVL.

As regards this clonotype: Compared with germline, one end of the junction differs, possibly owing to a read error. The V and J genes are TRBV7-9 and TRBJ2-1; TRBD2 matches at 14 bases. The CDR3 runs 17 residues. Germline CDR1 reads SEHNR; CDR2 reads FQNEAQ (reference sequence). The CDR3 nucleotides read TGTACCAGCAGCTTAGGTGTGACTAGCGGGAGGGGCTATGAGCAGTTCTTC. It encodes CTSSLGVTSGRGYEQFF.

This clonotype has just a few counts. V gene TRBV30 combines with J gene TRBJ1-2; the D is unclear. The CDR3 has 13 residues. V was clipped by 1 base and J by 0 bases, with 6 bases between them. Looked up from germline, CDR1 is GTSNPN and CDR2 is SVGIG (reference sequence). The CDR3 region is CAWSDASNYGYTF. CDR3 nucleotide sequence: TGTGCCTGGAGTGACGCTTCTAACTATGGCTACACCTTC.

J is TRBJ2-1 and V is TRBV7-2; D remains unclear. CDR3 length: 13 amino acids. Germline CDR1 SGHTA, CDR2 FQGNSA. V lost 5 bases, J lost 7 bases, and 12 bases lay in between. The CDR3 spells CASSQGWANEQFF. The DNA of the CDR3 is TGTGCCAGCAGCCAAGGGTGGGCAAATGAGCAGTTCTTC.

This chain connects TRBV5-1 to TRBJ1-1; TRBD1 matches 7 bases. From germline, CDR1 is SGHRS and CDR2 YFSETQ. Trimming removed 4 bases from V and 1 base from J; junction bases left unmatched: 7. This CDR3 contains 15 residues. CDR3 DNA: TGCGCCAGCAGCAAAGGGGACAGCAGGAACACTGAAGCTTTCTTT. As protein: CASSKGDSRNTEAFF.

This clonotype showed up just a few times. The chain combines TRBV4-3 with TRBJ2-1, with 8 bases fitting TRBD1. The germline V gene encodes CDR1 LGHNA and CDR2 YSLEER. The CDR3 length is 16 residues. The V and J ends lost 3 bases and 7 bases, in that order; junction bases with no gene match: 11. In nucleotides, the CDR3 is TGCGCCAGCAGCCATAGGCTAACGGACAGGGCTAATGAGCAGTTCTTC. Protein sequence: CASSHRLTDRANEQFF.

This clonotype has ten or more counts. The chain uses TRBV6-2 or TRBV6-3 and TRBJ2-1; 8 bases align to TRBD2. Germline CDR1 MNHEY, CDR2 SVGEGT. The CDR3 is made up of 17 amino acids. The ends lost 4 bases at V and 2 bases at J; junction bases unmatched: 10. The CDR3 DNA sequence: TGTGCCAGCAGTTTCTCACCGGGACTAGTACCCTACAATGAGCAGTTCTTC. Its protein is CASSFSPGLVPYNEQFF.

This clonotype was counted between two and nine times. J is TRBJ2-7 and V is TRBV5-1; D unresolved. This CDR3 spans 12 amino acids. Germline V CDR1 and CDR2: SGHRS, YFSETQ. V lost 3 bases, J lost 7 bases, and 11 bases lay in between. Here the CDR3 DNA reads TGCGCCAGCAGCTCCGGAGAGAATGAGCAGTACTTC. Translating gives CASSSGENEQYF.

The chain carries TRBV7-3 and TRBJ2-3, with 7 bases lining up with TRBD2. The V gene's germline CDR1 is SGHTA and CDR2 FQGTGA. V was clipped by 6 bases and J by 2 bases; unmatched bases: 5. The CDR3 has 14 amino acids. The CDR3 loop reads CASSPGTITDTQYF. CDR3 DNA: TGTGCCAGCAGTCCCGGGACTATCACAGATACGCAGTATTTT.

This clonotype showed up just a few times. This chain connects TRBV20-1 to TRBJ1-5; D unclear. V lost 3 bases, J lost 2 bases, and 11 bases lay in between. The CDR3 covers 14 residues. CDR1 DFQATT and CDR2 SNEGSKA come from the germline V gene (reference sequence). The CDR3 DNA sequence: TGCAGTGCTAGCGCCCGGCAGGGCAATCAGCCCCAGCATTTT. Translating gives CSASARQGNQPQHF.

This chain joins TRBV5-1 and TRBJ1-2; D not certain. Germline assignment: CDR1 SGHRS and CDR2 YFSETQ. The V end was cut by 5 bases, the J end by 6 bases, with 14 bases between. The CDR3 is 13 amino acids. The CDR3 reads CASSPGQRDGYTF. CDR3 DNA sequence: TGCGCCAGCAGTCCTGGCCAGCGAGATGGCTACACCTTC.

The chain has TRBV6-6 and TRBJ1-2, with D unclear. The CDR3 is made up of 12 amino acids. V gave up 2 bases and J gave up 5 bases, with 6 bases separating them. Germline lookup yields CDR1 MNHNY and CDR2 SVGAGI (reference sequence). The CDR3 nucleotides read TGTGCCAGCAGTTACAACAGATATGGCTACACCTTC. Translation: CASSYNRYGYTF.